This T cell receptor beta chain was retrieved from a study of CD4+ T cells in melanoma. Study results and limitations: A reported correlation linked neoantigen-specific CD4+ T cells to CD8+, macrophage and B cell function. Reportedly, melanoma neoantigen-specific CD4+ T cells showed varied differentiation states.

The assay was immunoSEQ multiplex PCR, and TCRdb's table has in-frame clones only and misses some. The table lists around 10,000 clones, about 63% of them singletons. This CDR3 region has 12 residues. Deletions cut 3 bases from V and 12 bases from J, with 10 bases between. CDR1 and CDR2 (germline): SGHDT, YYEEEE. This clone has just a few counts. Antigen: not known. Sequencing used cells from a culture (not recorded whether cultured in vitro). The TCR sequence derives from a human donor with melanoma. The rearrangement links TRBV5-6 to TRBJ1-6; no firm D call. CDR3 in DNA: TGTGCCAGCAGCTCCCCGAGCGGACCCCTCCACTTT. This sequence encodes CASSSPSGPLHF.